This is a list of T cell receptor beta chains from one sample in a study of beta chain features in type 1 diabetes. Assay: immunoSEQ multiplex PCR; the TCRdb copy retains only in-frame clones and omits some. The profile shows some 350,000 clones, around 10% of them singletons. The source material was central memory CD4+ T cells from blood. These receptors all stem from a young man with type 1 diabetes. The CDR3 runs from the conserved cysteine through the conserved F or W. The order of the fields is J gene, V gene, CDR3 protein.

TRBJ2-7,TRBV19,CASSNLGTAEQYF
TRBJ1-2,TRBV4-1,CASSGSETYSNGYTF
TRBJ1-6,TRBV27,CASSLLLRRGRSNSPLHF
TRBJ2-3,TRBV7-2,CASSFGFGDTQYF
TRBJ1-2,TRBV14,CASSLTDGYNYGYTF
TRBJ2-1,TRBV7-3,CASSLRGLAGGKQFF
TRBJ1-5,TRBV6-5,CASSYSLASSGQPQHF
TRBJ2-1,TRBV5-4,CASSLAQAGVNEQFF
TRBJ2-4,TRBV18,CASSPSGTGGKDIQYF
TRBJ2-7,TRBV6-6,CASSYSTYEQYF
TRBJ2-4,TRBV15,CATSRRLADSKNIQYF
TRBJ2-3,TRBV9,CASSLTSSDTQYF
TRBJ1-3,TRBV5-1,CASSLEGSPGNTIYF
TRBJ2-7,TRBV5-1,CASSLEALAEQYF
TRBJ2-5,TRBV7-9,CASSLTLLEQYF
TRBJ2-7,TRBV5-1,CASSWTSGFYEQYF
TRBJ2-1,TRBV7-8,CASSIGPGLNSEQFF
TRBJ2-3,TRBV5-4,CASSSRTSGRTDTQYF
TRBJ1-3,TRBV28,CASSPGGRRNTIYF
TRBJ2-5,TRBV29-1,CSVRQGSETQYF
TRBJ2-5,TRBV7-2,CASSSRMFWEQETQYF
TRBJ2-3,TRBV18,CASSLLLAGVGTDTQYF
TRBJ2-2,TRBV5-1,CASSFRDSSTGELFF
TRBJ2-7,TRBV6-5,CASRWTRSYEQYF
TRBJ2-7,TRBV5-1,CASSLVSGTYEQYF
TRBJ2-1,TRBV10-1,CASRSGTSGRSQGHNEQFF
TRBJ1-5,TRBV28,CASALTLRGGQPQHF
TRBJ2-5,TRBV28,CATDGQETQYF
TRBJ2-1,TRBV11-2,CASRQPQGLAGGPWFF
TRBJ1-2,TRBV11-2,CASGTPDLLNYGYTF